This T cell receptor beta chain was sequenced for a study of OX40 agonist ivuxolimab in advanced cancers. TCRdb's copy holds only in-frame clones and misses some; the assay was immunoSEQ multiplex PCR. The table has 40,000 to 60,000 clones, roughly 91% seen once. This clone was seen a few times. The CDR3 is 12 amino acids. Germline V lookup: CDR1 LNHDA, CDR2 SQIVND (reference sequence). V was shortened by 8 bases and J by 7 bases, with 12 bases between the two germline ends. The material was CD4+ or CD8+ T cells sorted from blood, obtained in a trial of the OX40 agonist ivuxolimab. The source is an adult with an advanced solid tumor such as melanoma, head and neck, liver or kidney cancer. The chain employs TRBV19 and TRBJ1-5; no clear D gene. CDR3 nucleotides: TGTGCCAGTTGTGTGGGCAGGCAGCCCCAGCATTTT. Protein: CASCVGRQPQHF.